The 4 T cell receptor beta chains given below trace back to one sample, sequenced in a study of CD8+ T cells in alopecia areata (dated by TCRdb to the late 2010s). Explained via the paper, the time point label denotes: baseline before oral tofacitinib. The protocol used for the library was the immunoSEQ multiplex PCR assay. RNA was extracted from all samples and reverse transcribed into cDNA as template for TCR sequencing. TCRdb obtained this table from immuneACCESS and retained in-frame rearrangements with V and J assigned. These tables miss some clones; where compared with another copy, unresolved V genes account for less than half of the shortfall, and the remainder is unexplained. The sample table shows approximately 180,000 clones, and roughly 70% are seen once. The ten top clones hold 11% of the sample. This material consisted of CD8+ T cells sorted from blood, taken at week 0. The receptors here all came from a human donor with alopecia areata.

The chain recombines TRBV25-1 with TRBJ1-3; D is perhaps TRBD1 (5 bases). Trimming removed 8 bases from V and 0 bases from J, with 11 bases in between. CDR1 is MGHDK, CDR2 SYGVNS, per germline. This CDR3 spans 14 amino acids. The CDR3 is CASLGTPSGNTIYF. The DNA of the CDR3 is TGTGCCAGCTTAGGGACCCCCTCTGGAAACACCATATATTTT.

The chain links TRBV6-4 to TRBJ2-3, with no clear D. Trimming removed 4 bases from V and 0 bases from J, with 8 bases in between. The germline V gene encodes CDR1 MRHNA and CDR2 SNTAGT. The CDR3 runs to 14 residues. The CDR3 reads CASSGRHSTDTQYF. The CDR3 DNA reads as TGTGCCAGCAGTGGCAGACATAGCACAGATACGCAGTATTTT.

This clone was observed a handful of times. The sample holds other DNA sequences that translate to the same CDR3. This chain joins TRBV2 and TRBJ2-3; no firm D call. Germline CDR1 is SNHLY and CDR2 is FYNNEI. The CDR3 has 10 residues. V was trimmed by 6 bases and J by 5 bases, leaving 3 bases between them. The CDR3 is CASRGDTQYF. The CDR3 nucleotides are TGTGCCAGCAGGGGAGATACGCAGTATTTT.

J is TRBJ2-1 and V is TRBV6-4; D call uncertain. In germline, CDR1 is MRHNA, CDR2 SNTAGT. Trimming left V 2 bases short and J 6 bases short, with 8 bases between. The CDR3 length is 13 residues. This CDR3 is CASSDGASNEQFF. In nucleotides, the CDR3 is TGTGCCAGCAGTGACGGTGCAAGCAATGAGCAGTTCTTC.